This T cell receptor (beta chain) was captured by sequencing in a study of T cell responses to AZD1222 COVID-19 vaccine. Libraries were prepared by immunoSEQ multiplex PCR; TCRdb keeps only in-frame clonotypes and omits some of them. Found here are about 72,000 clones, 80% to 90% of them singletons; the top ten hold 24%. This clone showed up just once. Germline CDR1 is MNHEY and CDR2 is SVGAGI. V lost 6 bases, J lost 2 bases, and 10 bases lay in between. CDR3 length equals 13 residues. The rearrangement links TRBV6-5 to TRBJ1-2, with unresolved D. This TCR came from an adult in good health. Sequencing used peripheral blood, obtained on day 0 of AZD1222 vaccination. CDR3 sequence: CASSVTENYGYTF. The CDR3 bases are TGTGCCAGCAGCGTAACAGAAAACTATGGCTACACCTTC.